One sample yielded the 10 T cell receptor beta chains listed below, sequenced in a study of technical replicates of blood from a handful of donors. Profiled with immunoSEQ multiplex PCR; TCRdb holds only in-frame clones, not every one. The sample holds 80,000 or so clones; approximately 94% are singletons and the top ten take 0.36%. Sequencing was done on a sample of T cells isolated from PBMCs. Receptors were obtained from a human donor in good health.

The V and J genes are TRBV6-5 and TRBJ2-7; perhaps TRBD2 as D (6 bases). V lost 6 bases, J lost 3 bases, and 12 bases lay in between. In germline, CDR1 is MNHEY, CDR2 SVGAGI. The CDR3 is made up of 13 amino acids. The CDR3 here is CASSVLGGYEQYF. The CDR3 nucleotides are TGTGCCAGCAGCGTACTCGGGGGCTACGAGCAGTACTTC.

The CDR3, as DNA: TGCGCCAGCAGCTTGTACCAGGGCTCTGGTGGCTACACCTTC. As protein: CASSLYQGSGGYTF. The chain combines TRBV5-1 with TRBJ1-2, with D possibly matching TRBD1 (5 bases). Trimming stripped 1 base from V and 7 bases from J, with 14 bases between. Germline V gene data show CDR1 as SGHRS and CDR2 as YFSETQ. The CDR3 is made up of 14 amino acids.

The chain is built from TRBV19 and TRBJ2-4; possibly TRBD1 for D (6 bases). The germline V gene encodes CDR1 LNHDA and CDR2 SQIVND (reference sequence). The V end lost 3 bases, the J end lost 8 bases, and 20 bases lay between the germline ends. CDR3 length: 16 amino acids. The DNA of the CDR3 is TGTGCCAGTAGTATCAGAGGGGGAACCCCGGAGGACATTCAGTACTTC. It encodes CASSIRGGTPEDIQYF.

V and J are TRBV29-1 and TRBJ1-2, with D possibly being TRBD1 (5 bases). Germline CDR1 and CDR2: SQVTM and ANQGSEA. CDR3 length: 13 residues. V lost 3 bases, J lost 6 bases, and 14 bases lay in between. The CDR3 loop is CSVDLNRSNGYTF. The CDR3 coding sequence is TGCAGCGTTGATTTGAACAGGTCGAATGGCTACACCTTC.

V usage is TRBV9 and J usage is TRBJ2-1; 7 bases are a match to TRBD2. This CDR3 contains 18 residues. With V trimmed by 3 bases and J by 4 bases, 16 bases remained unmatched. Germline CDR1 SGDLS, CDR2 YYNGEE. CDR3 sequence reads: CASSARGPSGGTYNEQFF. DNA for the CDR3: TGTGCCAGCAGCGCCCGGGGACCTAGCGGAGGCACTTACAATGAGCAGTTCTTC.

The rearrangement joins TRBV5-3 to TRBJ2-4, with D unresolved. TRBV5-3 is an ORF, with its function uncertain. The CDR3 length is 20 residues. Between the trimmed V and J ends, which lost 2 bases and 0 bases, there was a span of 24 bases. CDR3 coding DNA: TGTGCCAGAAGCTTTGTGAGATCGGTGAGGCAAGGTATAGCCAAAAACATTCAGTACTTC. It specifies CARSFVRSVRQGIAKNIQYF.

The chain employs TRBV18 and TRBJ1-2; D not resolved. CDR1 is KGHSH and CDR2 is LQKENI in the germline V gene. CDR3 length: 13 amino acids. Trimming took 2 bases from V and 2 from J, leaving 6 bases between them. Here the CDR3 reads CASSPTENYGYTF. CDR3 in DNA: TGTGCCAGCTCACCAACGGAGAACTATGGCTACACCTTC.

The chain couples TRBV11-3 to TRBJ2-4; 7 positions agree with TRBD1. J lost 8 bases, V lost 4 bases, and 14 bases had no gene match. CDR3 length: 16 residues. The V gene's germline CDR1 is SGHNT and CDR2 YENEEA. DNA of the CDR3: TGTGCCAGCAGCTCCCGGAACGACAGGGAGAAGTACATTCAGTACTTC. It encodes CASSSRNDREKYIQYF.

The chain combines TRBV4-1 with TRBJ2-1; the match to TRBD2 covers 8 bases. With 4 bases clipped from V and 8 bases from J, the junction kept 7 bases outside the gene matches. The CDR3 is 14 amino acids. Germline V gene data show CDR1 as MGHRA and CDR2 as YSYEKL. Written as DNA, the CDR3 is TGCGCCAGCAGCCTATTGGACGGGGGGGATGAGCAGTTCTTC. Translation gives CASSLLDGGDEQFF.

The chain carries TRBV5-8 and TRBJ1-1; D possibly corresponds to TRBD1 (6 bases). The germline V gene has CDR1 SGHTS and CDR2 YDEGEE. This CDR3 has 12 amino acids. Between the trimmed V and J ends, which lost 4 bases and 13 bases, there was a span of 17 bases. The CDR3: CASSVWTAEVFF. The CDR3 nucleotides are TGTGCCAGCAGCGTATGGACAGCGGAGGTTTTCTTT.